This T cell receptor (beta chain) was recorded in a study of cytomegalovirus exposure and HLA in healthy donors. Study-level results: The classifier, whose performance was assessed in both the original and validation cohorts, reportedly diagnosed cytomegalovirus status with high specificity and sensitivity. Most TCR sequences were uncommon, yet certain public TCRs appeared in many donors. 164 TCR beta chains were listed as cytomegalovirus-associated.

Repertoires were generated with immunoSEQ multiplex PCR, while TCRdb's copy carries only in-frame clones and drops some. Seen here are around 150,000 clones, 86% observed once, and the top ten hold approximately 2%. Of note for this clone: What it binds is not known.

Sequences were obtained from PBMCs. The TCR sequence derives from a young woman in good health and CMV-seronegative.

DNA of the CDR3: TGTGCCAGCAGACCAGGGGTGGGAGATGGCTACACCTTC. It is translated as CASRPGVGDGYTF. The V call is TRBV7-9, the J call TRBJ1-2; possible D gene TRBD1, 6 bases. The CDR3 consists of 13 residues. CDR1 is SEHNR and CDR2 is FQNEAQ in the germline V gene (reference sequence). Trimming stripped 6 bases from V and 6 bases from J, with 14 bases between. The variable domain in full, with the rest retrieved from reference TRBV7-9 and TRBJ1-2, is DTGVSQNPRHKITKRGQNVTFRCDPISEHNRLYWYRQTLGQGPEFLTYFQNEAQLEKSRLLSDRFSAERPKGSFSTLEIQRTEQGDSAMYLCASRPGVGDGYTFGSGTRLTVV.